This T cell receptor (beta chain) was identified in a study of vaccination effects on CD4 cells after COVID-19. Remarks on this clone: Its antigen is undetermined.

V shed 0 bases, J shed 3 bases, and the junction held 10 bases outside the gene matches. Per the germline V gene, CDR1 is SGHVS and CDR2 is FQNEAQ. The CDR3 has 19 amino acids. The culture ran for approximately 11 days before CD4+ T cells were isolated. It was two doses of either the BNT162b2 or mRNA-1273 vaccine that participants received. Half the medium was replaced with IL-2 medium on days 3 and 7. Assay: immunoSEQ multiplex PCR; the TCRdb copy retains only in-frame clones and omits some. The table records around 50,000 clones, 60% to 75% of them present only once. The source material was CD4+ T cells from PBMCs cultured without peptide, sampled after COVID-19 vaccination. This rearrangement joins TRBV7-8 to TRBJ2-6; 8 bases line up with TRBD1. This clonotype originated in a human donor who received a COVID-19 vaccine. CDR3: CASSLAGPGGLGGANVLTF. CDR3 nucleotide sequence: TGTGCCAGCAGCTTAGCGGGTCCAGGGGGCTTAGGTGGGGCCAACGTCCTGACTTTC.